Only a few counts were recorded for the clone carrying this T cell receptor beta chain. Its antigen is currently unknown. This entry is derived from a study of blood T cells in healthy people across ages. Study information: About one barcoded TCR beta cDNA was captured per two T cells.

A second PCR of about 7 to 12 cycles used a sample-barcoded 5' primer and a J-beta primer mix. Each CDR3 protein gets one entry after TCRdb re-called the 5' RACE reads with MiXCR. The table lists about 830,000 distinct CDR3 sequences, roughly 64% of them singletons. Whole-study results and caveats: With naive T cell percentage, TCR beta diversity showed a strong correlation.

Each sample yielded at least 6 micrograms of PBMC total RNA. Trimming removed 1 base at V and 1 base at J, with 8 bases between. Germline CDR1 and CDR2: SEHNR and FQNEAQ (reference sequence). The CDR3 extends over 15 amino acids. The sequence was obtained from a man aged 30 to 45 in good health. This sequence joins TRBV7-9 and TRBJ2-4, with D uncertain. Sequencing was carried out using blood. CDR3 bases: TGTGCCAGCAGCTTAGTCGGTGGGGCCAAAAACATTCAGTACTTC. It encodes CASSLVGGAKNIQYF.